Following are 31 T cell receptor beta chains from one sample sequenced in a study of shared clonotypes between healthy human individuals (dated by TCRdb to 2018 to 2021). The method was the immunoSEQ multiplex PCR assay. Drawn from immuneACCESS, this table holds only the in-frame rearrangements with V and J called that TCRdb kept. Clones are partly lost; checked studies trace under half to an unresolved V gene and leave the rest unexplained. Recorded for this sample are around 240,000 clones; 50% to 80% of them occurred a single time. Of the sample, roughly 10% falls within the top ten clones. The sequencing input was memory CD4+ T cells sorted from blood. Interpreted using the paper, the cell subset or site label stands for: CD45RA-negative fraction. The receptors stem from a man aged 25 to 40 in good health.

V usage is TRBV9 and J usage is TRBJ2-7, with D possibly TRBD2 on 5 matching bases. This CDR3 contains 14 residues. The germline V gene has CDR1 SGDLS and CDR2 YYNGEE. Trimming left V 4 bases short and J 6 bases short, with 17 bases between. CDR3 region: CASSRTRGVSEQYF. The DNA of the CDR3 is TGTGCCAGCAGCCGGACCCGGGGTGTGTCCGAGCAGTACTTC.

The chain has TRBV5-5 and TRBJ2-2; D is perhaps TRBD2 (5 bases). Trimming stripped 4 bases from V and 1 base from J, with 14 bases between. The CDR3 has 16 residues. CDR1 SGHKS and CDR2 YYEKEE come from the germline V gene (reference sequence). The CDR3, as DNA: TGTGCCAGCAGCCCTCTCCAGCGGTTGAACACCGGGGAGCTGTTTTTT. This translates into CASSPLQRLNTGELFF.

The chain links TRBV9 to TRBJ2-1; D gene unclear. The V gene's germline CDR1 is SGDLS and CDR2 YYNGEE. Trimming took off 0 bases at V and 7 bases at J, with 14 bases between the two ends. The CDR3 extends over 15 amino acids. The CDR3 region has the DNA TGTGCCAGCAGCGTAGACCCGCGAGCGTCGAATGAGCAGTTCTTC. Translated, it gives CASSVDPRASNEQFF.

The chain couples TRBV28 to TRBJ1-1; possible D gene TRBD1, 5 bases. This CDR3 spans 13 amino acids. V was trimmed by 7 bases and J by 0 bases, leaving 9 bases between them. Germline CDR1 is MDHEN and CDR2 is SYDVKM. This CDR3 is CASNRQLNTEAFF. The DNA for the CDR3 is TGTGCCAGCAACCGACAGCTGAACACTGAAGCTTTCTTT.

This clone was detected only once. The chain carries TRBV21-1 and TRBJ2-7; TRBD2, the D gene given by the table, was not confirmed from the DNA. TRBV21-1 is classified as a pseudogene. The CDR3 consists of 16 residues. In DNA form, the CDR3 reads TGTGCCAGCCCGAGAGGGAAACGGGAGTTACCCTACGAGCAGTACTTC. Translated, it gives CASPRGKRELPYEQYF.

The sample holds a few counts of this clone. The V and J genes are TRBV28 and TRBJ1-1; weak D call: TRBD1 (5 bases). This CDR3 has 13 residues. V was trimmed by 4 bases and J by 3 bases, leaving 9 bases between them. The germline CDR1 and CDR2 sequences are MDHEN and SYDVKM. The CDR3 bases are TGTGCCAGCAGTTCACGAGGGGACACTGAAGCTTTCTTT. Translated, it gives CASSSRGDTEAFF.

The table lists this clone with many counts. This chain joins TRBV2 and TRBJ2-1, with D perhaps TRBD2 (5 bases). The CDR3 is made up of 11 amino acids. The ends were cut back, 11 bases at V and 4 bases at J, with 9 bases in the middle. CDR1 and CDR2 from the germline V gene are SNHLY and FYNNEI. The CDR3 DNA is TGTGCCGGCGGGCGGTACAATGAGCAGTTCTTC. It translates to CAGGRYNEQFF.

The V gene is TRBV28, the J gene TRBJ2-1; D is possibly TRBD1 (5 bases). The CDR3 extends over 12 amino acids. The germline gives CDR1 MDHEN, CDR2 SYDVKM. With 5 bases removed from V and 9 bases from J, the gap between germline ends came to 11 bases. The CDR3 nucleotides are TGTGCCAGCAGTGGCCCAGGGTTTGAGCAGTTCTTC. This codes for CASSGPGFEQFF.

This chain uses TRBV10-2 with TRBJ1-5; no definite D call. The V gene lost 2 bases and the J gene lost 9 bases, with 17 bases spanning the gap. Germline V gene sequence: CDR1 WSHSY, CDR2 SAAADI. The CDR3 length is 15 residues. CDR3 coding DNA: TGCGCCAGCAGTGAGGGTAGGGCAGGTGGTTCGCCCCAGCATTTT. Encoded protein: CASSEGRAGGSPQHF.

The chain links TRBV29-1 to TRBJ1-1; TRBD1 is a possible D gene (6 bases). V was clipped by 6 bases and J by 1 base, with 9 bases between them. The germline V gene encodes CDR1 SQVTM and CDR2 ANQGSEA. This CDR3 comprises 12 residues. CDR3 DNA sequence: TGCAGCGTAACCAGGGGGAACACTGAAGCTTTCTTT. The encoded protein is CSVTRGNTEAFF.

The chain recombines TRBV5-5 with TRBJ1-1; D possibly corresponds to TRBD1 (6 bases). This CDR3 region has 15 residues. V was shortened by 4 bases and J by 3 bases, with 16 bases between the two germline ends. Germline-derived CDR1 and CDR2 are SGHKS and YYEKEE (reference sequence). DNA for the CDR3: TGTGCCAGCAGCAAACCAGGGGCGGGGTACACTGAAGCTTTCTTT. It is translated as CASSKPGAGYTEAFF. Filled out from reference TRBV5-5 and TRBJ1-1, the complete variable domain reads DAGVTQSPTHLIKTRGQQVTLRCSPISGHKSVSWYQQVLGQGPQFIFQYYEKEERGRGNFPDRFSARQFPNYSSELNVNALLLGDSALYLCASSKPGAGYTEAFFGQGTRLTVV.

This clone was recorded once. V gene TRBV7-2 combines with J gene TRBJ2-5, with D perhaps matching TRBD1 (6 bases). V was pared by 1 base and J by 6 bases, with 9 bases between. CDR1 and CDR2 from the germline V gene are SGHTA and FQGNSA. The CDR3 covers 13 residues. The CDR3 DNA sequence: TGTGCCAGCAGCTTAGACAGGGTTCAGACCCAGTACTTC. Translating gives CASSLDRVQTQYF. The full variable domain, in which reference TRBV7-2 and TRBJ2-5 provide the parts outside the CDR3, is GAGVSQSPSNKVTEKGKDVELRCDPISGHTALYWYRQSLGQGLEFLIYFQGNSAPDKSGLPSDRFSAERTGGSVSTLTIQRTQQEDSAVYLCASSLDRVQTQYFGPGTRLLVL.

The chain joins TRBV25-1 to TRBJ1-1; no firm D call. The V end was cut by 6 bases, the J end by 0 bases, with 20 bases between. Germline CDR1 is MGHDK and CDR2 is SYGVNS. This CDR3 region has 17 residues. This chain's CDR3 is CASSCPWAEQVNTEAFF. DNA for the CDR3: TGTGCCAGCAGCTGTCCGTGGGCCGAGCAGGTGAACACTGAAGCTTTCTTT.

The chain couples TRBV18 to TRBJ2-1; 9 bases map to TRBD1. Germline V gene sequence: CDR1 KGHSH, CDR2 LQKENI. This CDR3 is built from 15 residues. With V trimmed by 4 bases and J by 4 bases, 5 bases remained unmatched. CDR3 coding DNA: TGTGCCAGCTCACTAGGGACAGGGCGGTACAATGAGCAGTTCTTC. It yields the protein CASSLGTGRYNEQFF.

This clone was seen a few times. The rearrangement uses TRBV11-2 and TRBJ2-1, with 7 bases lining up with TRBD2. Germline values: CDR1 SGHAT, CDR2 FQNNGV. This CDR3 region has 13 residues. V gave up 2 bases and J gave up 12 bases; unmatched junction bases: 7. Written as DNA, the CDR3 is TGTGCCAGCAGCTTAAGCGGGACGCTCGGGCAGTTCTTC. This encodes CASSLSGTLGQFF.

The chain is built from TRBV7-9 and TRBJ2-3, with 7 nucleotides matching TRBD1. V lost 3 bases, J lost 0 bases, and 6 bases stayed unmatched. This CDR3 contains 16 residues. Germline-derived CDR1 and CDR2 are SEHNR and FQNEAQ (reference sequence). The CDR3: CASSLTGRVSTDTQYF. In DNA, the CDR3 is TGTGCCAGCAGCTTGACAGGGAGAGTGAGCACAGATACGCAGTATTTT. Together with reference TRBV7-9 and TRBJ2-3, the CDR3 gives the full variable domain: DTGVSQNPRHKITKRGQNVTFRCDPISEHNRLYWYRQTLGQGPEFLTYFQNEAQLEKSRLLSDRFSAERPKGSFSTLEIQRTEQGDSAMYLCASSLTGRVSTDTQYFGPGTRLTVL.

V is TRBV30 and J is TRBJ2-7; possibly TRBD1 for D (8 bases). This CDR3 comprises 15 residues. Trimming pared 3 bases from V and 7 bases from J, leaving 22 bases between. The germline V gene has CDR1 GTSNPN and CDR2 SVGIG (reference sequence). In DNA form, the CDR3 reads TGTGCCTGGAGCTGGGGAGGGCAGGGGGCGAGAGAGCAGTACTTC. This codes for CAWSWGGQGAREQYF.

The gene calls are TRBV5-1 and TRBJ1-2, with a weak D call TRBD1 (5 bases). Deletions cut 2 bases from V and 2 bases from J, with 10 bases between. The length of the CDR3 is 14 residues. Looked up from germline, CDR1 is SGHRS and CDR2 is YFSETQ. CDR3 in amino acids: CASSFDRANYGYTF. The CDR3 DNA reads as TGCGCCAGCAGCTTTGACAGAGCAAACTATGGCTACACCTTC.

The chain carries TRBV28 and TRBJ2-6; D may be TRBD2 (6 bases). Trimming took 3 bases from V and 7 from J, leaving 16 bases between them. Per the germline V gene, CDR1 is MDHEN and CDR2 is SYDVKM. CDR3 size: 16 residues. CDR3 region: CASSFAGASVANVLTF. The DNA for the CDR3 is TGTGCCAGCAGTTTTGCAGGCGCTAGCGTAGCCAACGTCCTGACTTTC.

This clone was counted only a few times. This sequence joins TRBV12-5 and TRBJ2-5; 9 nucleotides match TRBD2. This CDR3 region has 14 residues. Germline V CDR1 and CDR2: LGHNT, FRNRAP. V lost 9 bases to trimming and J lost 9 bases; unmatched junction nucleotides: 14. CDR3 DNA sequence: TGTGCTAGAAGGGGTAGCGGGAGACCATCGTCCCAGTACTTC. As protein: CARRGSGRPSSQYF.

This chain connects TRBV9 to TRBJ2-5; D call uncertain. The CDR3 consists of 12 residues. Germline V CDR1 and CDR2: SGDLS, YYNGEE. Trimming removed 4 bases at V and 3 bases at J, with 7 bases between. The CDR3 here is CASSSMEETQYF. In DNA form, the CDR3 reads TGTGCCAGCAGCTCAATGGAAGAGACCCAGTACTTC. Full variable domain (missing parts from reference TRBV9 and TRBJ2-5): DSGVTQTPKHLITATGQRVTLRCSPRSGDLSVYWYQQSLDQGLQFLIQYYNGEERAKGNILERFSAQQFPDLHSELNLSSLELGDSALYFCASSSMEETQYFGPGTRLLVL.

The J gene is TRBJ1-3, the V gene TRBV7-9, with 11 bases matching TRBD1. CDR3 length equals 17 residues. Germline lookup yields CDR1 SEHNR and CDR2 FQNEAQ (reference sequence). Trimming took 5 bases from V and 1 from J; bases not matched to a gene: 7. The DNA of the CDR3 is TGTGCCAGCAGCGCAAGCGGGACAGGGGGATCTGGAAACACCATATATTTT. It specifies CASSASGTGGSGNTIYF.

The chain carries TRBV27 and TRBJ2-2; 7 nucleotides match TRBD1. Germline values: CDR1 MNHEY, CDR2 SMNVEV (reference sequence). The CDR3 spans 16 residues. V gave up 6 bases and J gave up 3 bases; unmatched junction bases: 10. CDR3 bases: TGTGCCAGCAGCCCCAGCAGGGGGAGCTACACCGGGGAGCTGTTTTTT. Translated: CASSPSRGSYTGELFF.

The chain has TRBV6-5 and TRBJ2-1; 13 positions agree with TRBD2. The V and J ends lost 6 bases and 10 bases, in that order; junction bases with no gene match: 6. Germline V gives CDR1 MNHEY, CDR2 SVGAGI. CDR3 size: 14 residues. CDR3 sequence (DNA): TGTGCCAGCAGCCTGACTAGCGGGAGGTGGGAGCAGTTCTTC. This sequence encodes CASSLTSGRWEQFF.

This clone came up a few times. This sequence joins TRBV6-1 and TRBJ1-5, with D possibly TRBD1 on 5 matching bases. The germline V gene encodes CDR1 MNHNS and CDR2 SASEGT. Trimming stripped 2 bases from V and 9 bases from J, with 14 bases between. The CDR3 runs 14 residues. Here the CDR3 DNA reads TGTGCCAGCAGTGAACAGGGAGCTGTTGCGCCCCAGCATTTT. Protein sequence: CASSEQGAVAPQHF.

V is TRBV5-4 and J is TRBJ1-1; a possible D gene is TRBD1 (6 bases). V lost 7 bases, J lost 1 base, and 17 bases lay in between. Germline V gene sequence: CDR1 SGHNT, CDR2 YYREEE (reference sequence). The CDR3 consists of 15 residues. This chain's CDR3 is CASGIMGAENTEAFF. The CDR3 DNA sequence: TGTGCCAGCGGAATTATGGGGGCGGAGAACACTGAAGCTTTCTTT.

This chain uses TRBV2 with TRBJ2-1, with 7 bases identical to TRBD2. CDR1 SNHLY and CDR2 FYNNEI come from the germline V gene. The trim removed 1 base at V and 4 bases at J, leaving 4 bases unmatched. The CDR3 sequence is 15 residues long. CDR3 protein: CASSEGGLDYNEQFF. CDR3 nucleotide sequence: TGTGCCAGCAGTGAAGGCGGACTAGATTACAATGAGCAGTTCTTC.

As regards this clone: Other DNA sequences in the same sample also yield this CDR3. The genes are TRBV5-1 and TRBJ2-5; 10 bases line up with TRBD2. This CDR3 comprises 16 residues. CDR1 is SGHRS, CDR2 YFSETQ, per germline. V dropped 0 bases and J dropped 2; count of bases not matched to a gene: 4. CDR3 coding DNA: TGCGCCAGCAGCTTGGGCCTAGCGGGAGCTCAAGAGACCCAGTACTTC. It is translated as CASSLGLAGAQETQYF.

The V gene is TRBV7-9, the J gene TRBJ2-3; the D is unclear. Between the trimmed V and J ends, which lost 4 bases and 0 bases, there was a span of 8 bases. Germline CDR1 reads SEHNR; CDR2 reads FQNEAQ (reference sequence). The CDR3 extends over 14 amino acids. CDR3 amino acids: CASSSVSSTDTQYF. CDR3 coding DNA: TGTGCCAGCAGCTCGGTCAGCAGCACAGATACGCAGTATTTT. The variable domain in full, with the rest retrieved from reference TRBV7-9 and TRBJ2-3, is DTGVSQNPRHKITKRGQNVTFRCDPISEHNRLYWYRQTLGQGPEFLTYFQNEAQLEKSRLLSDRFSAERPKGSFSTLEIQRTEQGDSAMYLCASSSVSSTDTQYFGPGTRLTVL.

The rearrangement joins TRBV4-1 to TRBJ1-3; maybe TRBD1 (6 bases). V was pared by 0 bases and J by 0 bases, with 12 bases between. Germline CDR1 reads MGHRA; CDR2 reads YSYEKL. CDR3 length: 17 residues. The CDR3 bases are TGCGCCAGCAGCCAAGATTTGGGGGGCTTCTCTGGAAACACCATATATTTT. Amino acids: CASSQDLGGFSGNTIYF.

This clone was seen repeatedly, ten times or more. The chain couples TRBV9 to TRBJ2-3; D remains ambiguous. Germline CDR1 SGDLS, CDR2 YYNGEE. Trimming pared 0 bases from V and 4 bases from J, leaving 3 bases between. This CDR3 contains 12 residues. The CDR3 spells CASSVGSDTQYF. In DNA, the CDR3 is TGTGCCAGCAGCGTAGGGTCAGATACGCAGTATTTT.